This TCR beta chain was obtained from a study of cytomegalovirus exposure and HLA in healthy donors. Findings of the study overall: In a later analysis, across HLA loci, associated TCR counts were highest for DRB1, lowest for HLA-C.

As regards this clone: Antigen specificity is unknown.

The study ran its PCR with 60 Vbeta and 13 Jbeta primers. Original methodology: An analysis performed later counted 72 million or so unique TCR beta chains (roughly 11 million of them shared). Measured with immunoSEQ multiplex PCR; TCRdb has only the in-frame clones, and not every one. The V and J calls and clone size come from that table; D and trimming were worked out from the DNA. Of more than 95,000 clones listed, around 80% are singletons. V was cut by 0 bases and J by 7 bases, with 8 bases left in between. The CDR3 is 14 amino acids. Germline-derived CDR1 and CDR2 are SGHDT and YYEEEE. The sequenced material came from PBMCs. The sequence came from a man aged 25-40 years in good health and CMV-seropositive. This chain links TRBV5-6 with TRBJ1-6; D is ambiguous. The CDR3 bases are TGTGCCAGCAGCTTGGGAGGGATCAATTCACCCCTCCACTTT. The encoded protein is CASSLGGINSPLHF.